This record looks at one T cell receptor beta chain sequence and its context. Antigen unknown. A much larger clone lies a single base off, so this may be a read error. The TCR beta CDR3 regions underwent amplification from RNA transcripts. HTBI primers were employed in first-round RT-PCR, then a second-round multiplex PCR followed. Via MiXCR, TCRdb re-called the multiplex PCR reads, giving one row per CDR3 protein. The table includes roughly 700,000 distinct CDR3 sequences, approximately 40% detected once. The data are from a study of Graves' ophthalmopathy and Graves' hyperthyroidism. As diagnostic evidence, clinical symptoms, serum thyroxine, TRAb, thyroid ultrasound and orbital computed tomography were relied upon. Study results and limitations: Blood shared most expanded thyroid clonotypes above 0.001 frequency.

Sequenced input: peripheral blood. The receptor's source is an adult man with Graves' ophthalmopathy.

CDR3 residues: CSASATRSLYEQYF. CDR3 sequence (DNA): TGCAGTGCTAGTGCGACTCGAAGCCTCTACGAGCAGTACTTC. The rearrangement joins TRBV20-1 to TRBJ2-7; no firm D call. This CDR3 comprises 14 residues. Trimming took 3 bases from V and 3 from J, leaving 15 bases between them. Germline V lookup: CDR1 DFQATT, CDR2 SNEGSKA (reference sequence).